The 16 T cell receptor beta chains below come from one sample, sequenced in a study of identical twins. TCRdb reprocessed the 5' RACE reads with MiXCR, giving one entry per CDR3 protein. The sample includes 310,000 or so distinct CDR3 sequences, about 8.9% of them seen just once. These sequences were also reported in another study, on yellow fever vaccine responses in identical twins.

The sample consisted of memory (CD45RO+) T cells sorted from blood. All receptors come from a woman between 18 and 30 years old in good health.

This clonotype was seen repeatedly, ten times or more. The chain links TRBV28 to TRBJ1-3; 7 bases fit TRBD1. The germline gives CDR1 MDHEN, CDR2 SYDVKM. The trim removed 6 bases at V and 0 bases at J, leaving 5 bases unmatched. CDR3 length: 15 amino acids. The CDR3 region is CASRPGGYSGNTIYF. The CDR3 DNA follows: TGTGCCAGCAGACCAGGGGGTTACTCTGGAAACACCATATATTTT. The whole variable domain, filled in from reference TRBV28 and TRBJ1-3, reads DVKVTQSSRYLVKRTGEKVFLECVQDMDHENMFWYRQDPGLGLRLIYFSYDVKMKEKGDIPEGYSVSREKKERFSLILESASTNQTSMYLCASRPGGYSGNTIYFGEGSWLTVV.

This clonotype has ten or more counts. This chain connects TRBV5-1 to TRBJ2-1, with TRBD2 matching over 7 bases. Germline V gene lookup returns CDR1 SGHRS and CDR2 YFSETQ. The CDR3 length is 14 residues. After removal of 6 bases from V and 8 bases from J, the junction contained 11 bases not matched to a gene. The CDR3 reads CASIDFGGGDEQFF. The CDR3 DNA is TGCGCCAGCATTGACTTTGGGGGAGGGGATGAGCAGTTCTTC.

This clonotype was counted between two and nine times. The chain has TRBV7-2 and TRBJ2-1; no firm D call. V lost 5 bases and J lost 1, with 18 bases in between. In germline, CDR1 is SGHTA, CDR2 FQGNSA. This CDR3 comprises 17 residues. The CDR3 protein is CASSPGGFSYSYNEQFF. CDR3 nucleotide sequence: TGTGCCAGCAGCCCTGGTGGCTTTTCCTATTCCTACAATGAGCAGTTCTTC.

Ten or more counts support this clonotype. The chain combines TRBV2 with TRBJ2-3; D might be TRBD2 (5 bases). The CDR3 is 17 amino acids. The germline gives CDR1 SNHLY, CDR2 FYNNEI. Trimming removed 3 bases from V and 4 bases from J, with 20 bases in between. CDR3 in DNA: TGTGCCAGCAGTGAGACATGGCGGGTCGGAAGAGCAGATACGCAGTATTTT. As protein: CASSETWRVGRADTQYF.

The genes are TRBV4-1 and TRBJ1-5, with TRBD1 identical over 9 bases. The CDR3 runs to 16 residues. Germline V gene data show CDR1 as MGHRA and CDR2 as YSYEKL. Trimming took 1 base from V and 4 from J; bases not matched to a gene: 5. The CDR3 bases are TGCGCCAGCAGCCAAGGTTCCGGGACAGGGAATCAGCCCCAGCATTTT. As protein: CASSQGSGTGNQPQHF.

The rearrangement joins TRBV6-1 to TRBJ2-3, with TRBD1 identical over 8 bases. The CDR3 has 14 residues. In germline, CDR1 is MNHNS, CDR2 SASEGT. V lost 7 bases and J lost 8; bases outside the gene matches: 11. The CDR3 protein is CASMGQGARGTQYF. The CDR3 DNA reads TGTGCCAGCATGGGCCAGGGGGCGCGGGGTACGCAGTATTTT.

Concerning this clonotype itself: A much larger clone lies a single base off, so this may be a read error. The chain combines TRBV3-1 with TRBJ2-1; TRBD2 is a possible D gene (6 bases). Germline V gene data show CDR1 as LGHDT and CDR2 as YNNKEL (reference sequence). The length of the CDR3 is 15 residues. This CDR3 reads CATSQARDSIHEQFF. CDR3 nucleotide sequence: TGTGCCACCAGCCAAGCGAGGGACTCGATTCATGAGCAGTTCTTC.

The V and J genes are TRBV5-8 and TRBJ1-6, with no clear D. CDR1 is SGHTS, CDR2 YDEGEE, per germline. V was shortened by 5 bases and J by 7 bases, with 7 bases between the two germline ends. This CDR3 comprises 12 residues. CDR3 region: CASRLENSPLHF. CDR3 nucleotides: TGTGCCAGCAGATTAGAGAATTCACCCCTCCACTTT.

This clonotype was observed many times. The chain has TRBV5-6 and TRBJ2-7; 8 nucleotides agree with TRBD2. V lost 5 bases and J lost 6; bases outside the gene matches: 7. The germline V gene has CDR1 SGHDT and CDR2 YYEEEE. This CDR3 region has 13 residues. CDR3 in amino acids: CASSGLALAEQYF. The CDR3 region has the DNA TGTGCCAGCAGTGGACTAGCCTTGGCCGAGCAGTACTTC.

This clonotype came up many times. This sequence joins TRBV5-1 and TRBJ1-1, with 11 bases identical to TRBD1. Germline-derived CDR1 and CDR2 are SGHRS and YFSETQ. The CDR3 length is 15 residues. V dropped 0 bases and J dropped 5; count of bases not matched to a gene: 3. CDR3 DNA sequence: TGCGCCAGCAGCTTGGGGGGACAGGGGGAAACTGAAGCTTTCTTT. Amino acids: CASSLGGQGETEAFF.

This clonotype has only a few counts. V is TRBV10-3 and J is TRBJ2-2; no clear D gene. Between the trimmed V and J ends, which lost 2 bases and 14 bases, there was a span of 0 bases. CDR3 length: 8 amino acids. Germline CDR1 and CDR2: ENHRY and SYGVKD. The CDR3 nucleotides are TGTGCCATCAGTGAGCTGTTTTTT. It yields the protein CAISELFF.

This chain joins TRBV24-1 and TRBJ2-3; TRBD1 matches at 8 bases. The V and J ends lost 12 bases and 4 bases, in that order; junction bases with no gene match: 11. From germline, CDR1 is KGHDR and CDR2 SFDVKD. The CDR3 length is 14 residues. CDR3 sequence (DNA): TGTGCCGCGACAGGGGCTGGGGCCTCAGATACGCAGTATTTT. Its protein is CAATGAGASDTQYF.

A few counts support this clonotype. The rearrangement links TRBV6-5 to TRBJ2-1; 8 nucleotides line up with TRBD1. The CDR3 covers 15 residues. Germline V gene sequence: CDR1 MNHEY, CDR2 SVGAGI. V lost 0 bases to trimming and J lost 7 bases; unmatched junction nucleotides: 5. In DNA, the CDR3 is TGTGCCAGCAGTTACTCGAGGACAGGGATGAATGAGCAGTTCTTC. It specifies CASSYSRTGMNEQFF.

The V call is TRBV5-6, the J call TRBJ2-5; 12 bases agree with TRBD2. The J segment lost 5 bases and the V segment lost 0 bases, leaving 2 bases of the junction unmatched. The CDR3 length is 15 residues. Germline loops: CDR1 SGHDT, CDR2 YYEEEE. CDR3 DNA: TGTGCCAGCAGCTTGGCCCTAGCGGGAGGGGAGACCCAGTACTTC. The encoded protein is CASSLALAGGETQYF.

This clonotype was counted at least ten times. This chain links TRBV29-1 with TRBJ2-1; 10 bases are a match to TRBD2. Trimming removed 4 bases from V and 0 bases from J; junction bases left unmatched: 9. This CDR3 is built from 17 residues. The germline gives CDR1 SQVTM, CDR2 ANQGSEA. The chain's CDR3 is CSVVTSGLRLSYNEQFF. CDR3 coding DNA: TGCAGCGTTGTGACTAGCGGGTTACGCCTCTCCTACAATGAGCAGTTCTTC.

This clonotype was counted between two and nine times. This chain connects TRBV7-2 to TRBJ2-7; D unresolved. This CDR3 spans 16 amino acids. The V end lost 1 base, the J end lost 5 bases, and 18 bases lay between the germline ends. CDR1 is SGHTA, CDR2 FQGNSA, per germline. DNA of the CDR3: TGTGCCAGCAGCTTAGTTTCTCAAGGCCCGCAGAACGAGCAGTACTTC. Its translation is CASSLVSQGPQNEQYF.